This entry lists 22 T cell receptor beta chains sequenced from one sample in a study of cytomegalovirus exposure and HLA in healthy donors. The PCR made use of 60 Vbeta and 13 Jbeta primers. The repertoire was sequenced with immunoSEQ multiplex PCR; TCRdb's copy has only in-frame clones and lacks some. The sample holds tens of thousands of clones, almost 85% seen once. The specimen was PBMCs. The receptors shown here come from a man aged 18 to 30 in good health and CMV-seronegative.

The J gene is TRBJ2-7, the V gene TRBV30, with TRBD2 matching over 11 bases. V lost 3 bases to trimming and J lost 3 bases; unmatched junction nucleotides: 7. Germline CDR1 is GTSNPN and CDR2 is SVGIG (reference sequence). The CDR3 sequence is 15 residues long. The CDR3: CAWSAMGLAVYEQYF. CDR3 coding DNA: TGTGCCTGGAGCGCCATGGGACTAGCGGTCTACGAGCAGTACTTC.

The CDR3 reads CASGRGTGNTIYF. CDR3 DNA: TGTGCCAGCGGGCGGGGCACCGGAAACACCATATATTTT. V and J are TRBV6-6 and TRBJ1-3, with a weak D call TRBD1 (5 bases). Trimming removed 8 bases at V and 4 bases at J, with 12 bases between. Germline loops: CDR1 MNHNY, CDR2 SVGAGI (reference sequence). This CDR3 spans 13 amino acids.

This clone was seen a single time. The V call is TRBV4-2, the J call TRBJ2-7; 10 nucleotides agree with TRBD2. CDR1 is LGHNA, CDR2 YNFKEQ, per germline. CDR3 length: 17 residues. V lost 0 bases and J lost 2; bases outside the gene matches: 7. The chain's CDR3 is CASSQDGGLAKPYEQYF. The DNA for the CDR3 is TGTGCCAGCAGCCAAGATGGGGGACTAGCGAAACCCTACGAGCAGTACTTC.

In DNA, the CDR3 is TGCGCCAGCATTGGAACAGGGGGAACCAAAAACATTCAGTACTTC. It is translated as CASIGTGGTKNIQYF. This sequence joins TRBV23-1 and TRBJ2-4; 8 bases match TRBD1. TRBV23-1 is given ORF status, its function remaining uncertain. The CDR3 runs to 15 residues. With V trimmed by 7 bases and J by 2 bases, 7 bases remained unmatched.

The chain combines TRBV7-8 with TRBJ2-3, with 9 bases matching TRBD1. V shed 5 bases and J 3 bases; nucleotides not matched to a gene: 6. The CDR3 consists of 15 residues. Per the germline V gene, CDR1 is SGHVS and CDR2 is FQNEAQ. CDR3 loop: CASSLGQGWTDTQYF. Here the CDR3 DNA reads TGTGCCAGCAGCCTCGGACAGGGGTGGACAGATACGCAGTATTTT.

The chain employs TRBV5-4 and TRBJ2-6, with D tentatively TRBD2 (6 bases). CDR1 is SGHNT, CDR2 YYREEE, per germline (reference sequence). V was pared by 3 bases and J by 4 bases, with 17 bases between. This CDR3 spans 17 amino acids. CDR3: CASSSPIGRPGANVLTF. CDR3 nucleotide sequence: TGTGCCAGCAGCTCGCCTATTGGGAGGCCCGGGGCCAACGTCCTGACTTTC.

The CDR3 reads CASSLGEDEQYF. CDR3 nucleotides: TGTGCCAGCAGCTTGGGAGAGGACGAGCAGTACTTC. The chain uses TRBV5-5 and TRBJ2-7; no definite D call. CDR3 size: 12 residues. Germline-derived CDR1 and CDR2 are SGHKS and YYEKEE (reference sequence). Trimming shortened V by 0 bases and J by 5 bases, and 6 bases separated the two germline ends.

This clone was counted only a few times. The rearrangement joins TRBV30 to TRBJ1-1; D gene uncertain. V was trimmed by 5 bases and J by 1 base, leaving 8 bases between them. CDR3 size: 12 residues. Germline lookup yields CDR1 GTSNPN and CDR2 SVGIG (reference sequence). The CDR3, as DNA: TGTGCCTGGGCGCGGGCGAACACTGAAGCTTTCTTT. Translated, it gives CAWARANTEAFF. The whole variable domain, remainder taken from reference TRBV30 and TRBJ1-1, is SQTIHQWPATLVQPVGSPLSLECTVEGTSNPNLYWYRQAAGRGLQLLFYSVGIGQISSEVPQNLSASRPQDRQFILSSKKLLLSDSGFYLCAWARANTEAFFGQGTRLTVV.

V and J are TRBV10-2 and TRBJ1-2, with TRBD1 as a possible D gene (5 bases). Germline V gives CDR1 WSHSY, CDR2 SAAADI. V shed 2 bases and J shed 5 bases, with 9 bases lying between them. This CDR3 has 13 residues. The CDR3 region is CASSEAGLYGYTF. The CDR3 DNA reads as TGCGCCAGCAGTGAGGCAGGGCTATATGGCTACACCTTC.

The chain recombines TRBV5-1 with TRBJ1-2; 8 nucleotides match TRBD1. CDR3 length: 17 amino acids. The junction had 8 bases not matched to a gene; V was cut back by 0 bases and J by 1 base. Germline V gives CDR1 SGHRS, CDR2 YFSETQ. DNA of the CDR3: TGCGCCAGCAGCTTGGCCACAGGGGGTCCCAATAACTATGGCTACACCTTC. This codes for CASSLATGGPNNYGYTF.

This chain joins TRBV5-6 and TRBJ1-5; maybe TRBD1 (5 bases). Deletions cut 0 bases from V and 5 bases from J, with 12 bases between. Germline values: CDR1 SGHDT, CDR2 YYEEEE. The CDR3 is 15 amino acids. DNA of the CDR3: TGTGCCAGCAGCTTGGATCGCAGGGAGGATCAGCCCCAGCATTTT. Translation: CASSLDRREDQPQHF.

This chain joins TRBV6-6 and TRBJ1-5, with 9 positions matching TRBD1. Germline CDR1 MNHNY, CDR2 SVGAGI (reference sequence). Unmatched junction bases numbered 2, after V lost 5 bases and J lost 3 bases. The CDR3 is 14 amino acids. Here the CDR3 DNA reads TGTGCCAGCAGTGGACAGGGGCTCAATCAGCCCCAGCATTTT. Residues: CASSGQGLNQPQHF.

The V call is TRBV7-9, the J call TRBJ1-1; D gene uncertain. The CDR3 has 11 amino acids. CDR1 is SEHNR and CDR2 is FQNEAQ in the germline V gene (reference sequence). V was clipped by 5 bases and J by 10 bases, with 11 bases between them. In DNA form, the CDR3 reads TGTGCCAGCAGCCGTATCCGGGGAGCTTTCTTT. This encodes CASSRIRGAFF.

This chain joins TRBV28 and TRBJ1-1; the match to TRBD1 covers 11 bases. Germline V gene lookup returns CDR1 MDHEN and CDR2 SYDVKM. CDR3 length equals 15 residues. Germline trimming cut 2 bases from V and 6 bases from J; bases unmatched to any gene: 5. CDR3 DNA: TGTGCCAGCAGTTTACTTCAGGGACAGGGGGCTGAAGCTTTCTTT. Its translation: CASSLLQGQGAEAFF.

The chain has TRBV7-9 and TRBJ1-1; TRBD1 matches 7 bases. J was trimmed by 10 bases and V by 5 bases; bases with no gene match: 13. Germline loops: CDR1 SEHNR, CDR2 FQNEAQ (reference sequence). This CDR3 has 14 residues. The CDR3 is CASSPDRDRASAFF. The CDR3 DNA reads TGTGCCAGCAGCCCAGACAGGGACCGTGCTTCAGCTTTCTTT.

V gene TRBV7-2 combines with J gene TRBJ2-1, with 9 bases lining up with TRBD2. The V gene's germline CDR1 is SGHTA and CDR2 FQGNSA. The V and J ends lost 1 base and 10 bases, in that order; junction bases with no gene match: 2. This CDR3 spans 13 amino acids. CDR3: CASSLGTSAEQFF. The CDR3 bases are TGTGCCAGCAGCTTAGGGACTAGCGCCGAGCAGTTCTTC.

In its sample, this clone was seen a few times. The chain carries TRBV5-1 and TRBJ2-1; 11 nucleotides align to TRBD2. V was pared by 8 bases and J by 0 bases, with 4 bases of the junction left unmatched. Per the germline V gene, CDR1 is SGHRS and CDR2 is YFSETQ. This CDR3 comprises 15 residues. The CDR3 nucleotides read TGCGCCAGTACAGGACTAGCGGGCTCCTACAATGAGCAGTTCTTC. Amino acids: CASTGLAGSYNEQFF.

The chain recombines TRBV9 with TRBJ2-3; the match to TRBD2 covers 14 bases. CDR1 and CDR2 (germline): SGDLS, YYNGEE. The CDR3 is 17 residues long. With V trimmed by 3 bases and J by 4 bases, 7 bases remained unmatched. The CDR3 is CASSDKTSGRGADTQYF. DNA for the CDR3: TGTGCCAGCAGCGATAAGACTAGCGGGAGGGGGGCAGATACGCAGTATTTT.

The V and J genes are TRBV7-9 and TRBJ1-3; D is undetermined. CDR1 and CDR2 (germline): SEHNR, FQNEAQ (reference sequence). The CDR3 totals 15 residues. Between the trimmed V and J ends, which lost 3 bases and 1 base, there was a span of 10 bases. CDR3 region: CASSFVEGSGNTIYF. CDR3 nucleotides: TGTGCCAGCAGCTTTGTGGAGGGTTCTGGAAACACCATATATTTT. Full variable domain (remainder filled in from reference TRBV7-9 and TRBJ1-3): DTGVSQNPRHKITKRGQNVTFRCDPISEHNRLYWYRQTLGQGPEFLTYFQNEAQLEKSRLLSDRFSAERPKGSFSTLEIQRTEQGDSAMYLCASSFVEGSGNTIYFGEGSWLTVV.

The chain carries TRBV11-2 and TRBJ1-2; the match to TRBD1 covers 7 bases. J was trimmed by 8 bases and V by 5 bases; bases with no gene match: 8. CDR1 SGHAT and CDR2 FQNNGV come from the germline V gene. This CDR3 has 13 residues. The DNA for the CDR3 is TGTGCCAGCAGCCTAGGGGGCCCCCCCGGCTACACCTTC. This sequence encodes CASSLGGPPGYTF.

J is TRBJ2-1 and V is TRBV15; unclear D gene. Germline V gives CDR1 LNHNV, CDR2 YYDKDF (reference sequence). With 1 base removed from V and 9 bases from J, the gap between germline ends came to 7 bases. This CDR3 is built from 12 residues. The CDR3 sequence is CATSRGYFEQFF. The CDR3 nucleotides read TGTGCCACCAGCAGAGGATACTTTGAGCAGTTCTTC.

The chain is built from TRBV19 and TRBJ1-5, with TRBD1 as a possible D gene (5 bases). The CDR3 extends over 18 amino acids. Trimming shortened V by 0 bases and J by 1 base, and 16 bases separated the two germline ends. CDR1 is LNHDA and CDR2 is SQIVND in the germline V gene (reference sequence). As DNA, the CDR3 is TGTGCCAGTAGTATAGATGGGATTGGGACTTCAAGCAATCAGCCCCAGCATTTT. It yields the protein CASSIDGIGTSSNQPQHF. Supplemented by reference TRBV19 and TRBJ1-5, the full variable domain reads DGGITQSPKYLFRKEGQNVTLSCEQNLNHDAMYWYRQDPGQGLRLIYYSQIVNDFQKGDIAEGYSVSREKKESFPLTVTSAQKNPTAFYLCASSIDGIGTSSNQPQHFGDGTRLSIL.